This TCR beta chain was observed in a study of vaccination effects on CD4 cells after COVID-19. About this clone: What it recognizes is unknown.

ViraFEST assay sequencing came after antigen-specific CD4+ T cells were expanded with viral peptide pools. Subsequent to 10 days of culture, CD4+ T cells were isolated. Absence of prior SARS-CoV-2 infection characterized the vaccine recipients, who showed negative nucleocapsid antibodies. Cultivation was performed at a few million PBMC per well with around 9.3 IU/ml IL-2 and 10 ug/ml peptides added. TCRdb's copy holds only in-frame clones and misses some; the assay was immunoSEQ multiplex PCR. Among roughly 41,000 clones, over 65% were seen once, and the ten largest hold more than 12%. Germline assignment: CDR1 SNHLY and CDR2 FYNNEI. This CDR3 is built from 18 residues. V gave up 4 bases and J gave up 2 bases; unmatched junction bases: 15.

The chain is built from TRBV2 and TRBJ2-7; 9 positions agree with TRBD1. The starting material was CD4+ T cells from PBMCs cultured with HCoV-OC43 spike peptides, obtained before COVID-19 vaccination. This sample's subset: HCoV-OC43 spike overlapping peptide pool stimulation. The clonotype was recovered from a human donor who received a COVID-19 vaccine. The CDR3 nucleotides are TGTGCCAGCAGTGTTCCCGCTTTCGGACAGGGGCTTACCTACGAGCAGTACTTC. Translation gives CASSVPAFGQGLTYEQYF.